One and the same sample provided the 13 T cell receptor beta chains below, sequenced in a study of graft-versus-host responses after intestinal transplantation. No antigen is known for these receptors. Measured with immunoSEQ multiplex PCR; TCRdb has only the in-frame clones, and not every one. Among about 71,000 clones listed, about 90% were seen once. Sequences were derived from unstimulated CD8+ T cells sorted from spleen or lymph node cells, sampled before intestinal transplant. These receptors all come from a human donor who received an intestinal transplant.

The J gene is TRBJ2-7, the V gene TRBV7-9, with TRBD1 identical over 9 bases. Germline CDR1 is SEHNR and CDR2 is FQNEAQ (reference sequence). V was clipped by 5 bases and J by 1 base; unmatched bases: 12. CDR3 size: 17 residues. The CDR3 sequence: CASSPGYRDRASYEQYF. The CDR3 DNA reads TGTGCCAGCAGCCCAGGCTATCGGGACAGGGCGTCCTACGAGCAGTACTTC.

The chain has TRBV27 and TRBJ1-5, with a weak D call TRBD1 (5 bases). The CDR3 length is 18 residues. CDR1 is MNHEY and CDR2 is SMNVEV in the germline V gene (reference sequence). Trimming stripped 7 bases from V and 0 bases from J, with 22 bases between. The CDR3 coding sequence is TGTGCCAGCATTAAGGGGCTCTCAATCGAATATAGCAATCAGCCCCAGCATTTT. It translates to CASIKGLSIEYSNQPQHF.

This clone has just one count. The chain has TRBV15 and TRBJ1-2; 9 bases are shared with TRBD1. The CDR3 has 14 amino acids. CDR1 LNHNV and CDR2 YYDKDF come from the germline V gene (reference sequence). V lost 4 bases and J lost 8; bases outside the gene matches: 8. The CDR3: CATSTDRGPGGYTF. CDR3 nucleotide sequence: TGTGCCACCAGCACGGACAGGGGCCCTGGGGGCTACACCTTC.

The chain recombines TRBV6-1 with TRBJ2-1; 8 bases agree with TRBD2. Germline V CDR1 and CDR2: MNHNS, SASEGT. The J segment lost 8 bases and the V segment lost 6 bases, leaving 9 bases of the junction unmatched. This CDR3 has 14 residues. The CDR3 loop is CASRYGGAIDEQFF. DNA of the CDR3: TGTGCCAGCAGATACGGGGGGGCTATCGATGAGCAGTTCTTC.

The gene calls are TRBV2 and TRBJ2-2; D is perhaps TRBD2 (6 bases). The germline V and J ends were trimmed by 4 bases and 5 bases, with 11 bases remaining between them. The germline CDR1 and CDR2 sequences are SNHLY and FYNNEI. This CDR3 spans 14 amino acids. CDR3 nucleotides: TGTGCCAGCAGTGGACTAGATTGGACCGGGGAGCTGTTTTTT. Translation gives CASSGLDWTGELFF. Full variable domain (missing parts from reference TRBV2 and TRBJ2-2): EPEVTQTPSHQVTQMGQEVILRCVPISNHLYFYWYRQILGQKVEFLVSFYNNEISEKSEIFDDQFSVERPDGSNFTLKIRSTKLEDSAMYFCASSGLDWTGELFFGEGSRLTVL.

The chain combines TRBV27 with TRBJ1-5; no definite D call. This CDR3 has 13 residues. V lost 0 bases and J 9 bases, leaving 9 bases between the germline ends. Per the germline V gene, CDR1 is MNHEY and CDR2 is SMNVEV (reference sequence). CDR3: CASSLSVNRPQHF. The CDR3 DNA reads TGTGCCAGCAGTTTATCGGTGAATAGGCCCCAGCATTTT.

This chain uses TRBV11-2 with TRBJ2-7; 8 bases are a match to TRBD2. The CDR3 spans 15 residues. CDR1 SGHAT and CDR2 FQNNGV come from the germline V gene. V was clipped by 8 bases and J by 2 bases; unmatched bases: 11. The CDR3 DNA reads TGTGCCAGCGCCATATCCCGGGGGGGGACCTACGAGCAGTACTTC. It is translated as CASAISRGGTYEQYF. Supplemented by reference TRBV11-2 and TRBJ2-7, the full variable domain reads EAGVAQSPRYKIIEKRQSVAFWCNPISGHATLYWYQQILGQGPKLLIQFQNNGVVDDSQLPKDRFSAERLKGVDSTLKIQPAKLEDSAVYLCASAISRGGTYEQYFGPGTRLTVT.

The chain couples TRBV6-4 to TRBJ2-7, with D perhaps TRBD1 (5 bases). Germline V lookup: CDR1 MRHNA, CDR2 SNTAGT. This CDR3 is built from 15 residues. Deletions cut 6 bases from V and 7 bases from J, with 22 bases between. The CDR3 DNA is TGTGCCAGCAGCCCTCTCTGGCAGGGTACACTGGAGCAGTACTTC. Its protein is CASSPLWQGTLEQYF.

The chain couples TRBV6-6 to TRBJ2-7, with 10 bases matching TRBD1. The CDR3 has 13 residues. Germline CDR1 and CDR2: MNHNY and SVGAGI (reference sequence). V was pared by 7 bases and J by 4 bases, with 4 bases of the junction left unmatched. The CDR3 coding sequence is TGTGCCAGCACCGGACAGGGGGATTACGAGCAGTACTTC. This sequence encodes CASTGQGDYEQYF.

V is TRBV6-1 and J is TRBJ1-4; tentatively, D is TRBD1 (6 bases). The germline V and J ends were trimmed by 6 bases and 3 bases, with 11 bases remaining between them. The CDR3 sequence is 14 residues long. Germline lookup yields CDR1 MNHNS and CDR2 SASEGT. The CDR3 is CASSQGLANEKLFF. The CDR3 DNA is TGTGCCAGCAGCCAGGGGTTGGCTAATGAAAAACTGTTTTTT.

This chain joins TRBV27 and TRBJ1-5; a weak D match, TRBD1 (5 bases). Germline CDR1 MNHEY, CDR2 SMNVEV (reference sequence). The CDR3 extends over 14 amino acids. V gave up 5 bases and J gave up 7 bases, with 15 bases separating them. The CDR3 region has the DNA TGTGCCAGCAGTCAGGGCCCAGGGTGGCAGCCCCAGCATTTT. Translating it yields CASSQGPGWQPQHF.

V usage is TRBV9 and J usage is TRBJ1-2, with D possibly TRBD1 on 5 matching bases. The CDR3 covers 12 residues. V lost 0 bases to trimming and J lost 8 bases, with 8 bases between them. Germline CDR1 SGDLS, CDR2 YYNGEE. CDR3 in DNA: TGTGCCAGCAGCGTAGGGGGGGAAGGCTACACCTTC. Translating it yields CASSVGGEGYTF.

The V gene is TRBV19, the J gene TRBJ1-2; no reliable D call. The V end lost 0 bases, the J end lost 8 bases, and 10 bases lay between the germline ends. The length of the CDR3 is 13 residues. CDR1 is LNHDA and CDR2 is SQIVND in the germline V gene (reference sequence). The CDR3 loop reads CASSIDRSGGYTF. DNA of the CDR3: TGTGCCAGTAGTATAGATAGGAGCGGAGGCTACACCTTC. The whole variable domain, filled in from reference TRBV19 and TRBJ1-2, reads DGGITQSPKYLFRKEGQNVTLSCEQNLNHDAMYWYRQDPGQGLRLIYYSQIVNDFQKGDIAEGYSVSREKKESFPLTVTSAQKNPTAFYLCASSIDRSGGYTFGSGTRLTVV.